The 23 T cell receptor beta chains below all came from one sample that was sequenced in a study of post-analysis software for immune sequencing data. The study, taken as a whole, reports: The five TRBV segments detected at higher frequency in patients than in controls included TRBV5-6, TRBV5-1 and TRBV20-1.

These receptors are not linked to any known antigen. TCR beta cDNA libraries had unique molecular identifiers. TCRdb called the PCR reads again in MiXCR, with one record for every CDR3 protein. This table has approximately 730,000 distinct CDR3 sequences, around 46% appearing once. The sequencing input was blood. These receptors originate from a girl under 18 with multiple sclerosis.

This sequence joins TRBV28 and TRBJ2-1, with 11 positions matching TRBD2. Germline CDR1 MDHEN, CDR2 SYDVKM. Trimming cost V 4 bases and J 10 bases; bases outside gene matches: 6. The CDR3 sequence is 14 residues long. The CDR3 DNA is TGTGCCAGCAGTTATAGCGGGAGGGCTTGGGAGCAGTTCTTC. It specifies CASSYSGRAWEQFF.

The CDR3 region is CASSQGQIQYEQYF. In nucleotides, the CDR3 is TGTGCCAGCAGCCAAGGACAGATTCAGTACGAGCAGTACTTC. The rearrangement uses TRBV28 and TRBJ2-5; D might be TRBD1 (6 bases). The J call may be mistaken, given a closer DNA end match to TRBJ2-7. The CDR3 spans 14 residues. CDR1 and CDR2 (germline): MDHEN, SYDVKM.

There are many counts of this clonotype. The rearrangement joins TRBV5-1 to TRBJ2-3; D unclear. CDR3 length: 16 amino acids. Trimming pared 1 base from V and 3 bases from J, leaving 15 bases between. Germline CDR1 and CDR2: SGHRS and YFSETQ. The CDR3 loop is CASSLTGNLRTDTQYF. The CDR3 DNA follows: TGCGCCAGCAGCTTGACCGGAAACCTCCGGACAGATACGCAGTATTTT.

The rearrangement uses TRBV29-1 and TRBJ1-1; D is unclear. The CDR3 runs 12 residues. Germline V gene lookup returns CDR1 SQVTM and CDR2 ANQGSEA. Trimming stripped 6 bases from V and 1 base from J, with 9 bases between. Here the CDR3 DNA reads TGCAGCGTACTAGCTCAGAACACTGAAGCTTTCTTT. Translation gives CSVLAQNTEAFF.

The chain is built from TRBV20-1 and TRBJ2-3; D remains ambiguous. Trimming took off 5 bases at V and 1 base at J, with 16 bases between the two ends. Germline V CDR1 and CDR2: DFQATT, SNEGSKA (reference sequence). CDR3 length: 15 residues. The CDR3 nucleotides read TGCAGTGCTCCACAAAGGACGGTGGGCACAGATACGCAGTATTTT. This gives the protein CSAPQRTVGTDTQYF.

The chain uses TRBV28 and TRBJ1-1; no clear D. In germline, CDR1 is MDHEN, CDR2 SYDVKM. V dropped 5 bases and J dropped 1 base, with 14 bases sitting between them. The CDR3 sequence is 15 residues long. The CDR3 reads CASSLLRNRNTEAFF. The CDR3 DNA is TGTGCCAGCAGTCTCTTACGTAACAGGAACACTGAAGCTTTCTTT.

The chain carries TRBV5-5 and TRBJ1-5, with unresolved D. Per the germline V gene, CDR1 is SGHKS and CDR2 is YYEKEE (reference sequence). CDR3 size: 16 residues. V lost 0 bases, J lost 0 bases, and 10 bases lay in between. The CDR3 sequence is CASSLVAEYSNQPQHF. For the CDR3, the DNA is TGTGCCAGCAGCTTGGTGGCAGAATATAGCAATCAGCCCCAGCATTTT.

The rearrangement uses TRBV7-6 and TRBJ2-7; TRBD2 might be the D (6 bases). The CDR3 is 15 residues long. Trimming left V 3 bases short and J 3 bases short, with 15 bases between. Germline V CDR1 and CDR2: SGHVS, FNYEAQ. CDR3 residues: CASSLNAAGFYEQYF. The CDR3 DNA is TGTGCCAGCAGCTTGAACGCTGCGGGATTCTACGAGCAGTACTTC.

This chain connects TRBV13 to TRBJ2-4; D remains ambiguous. This CDR3 region has 15 residues. Per the germline V gene, CDR1 is PRHDT and CDR2 is FYEKMQ (reference sequence). Trimming removed 3 bases at V and 0 bases at J, with 9 bases between. CDR3 DNA: TGTGCCAGCAGCTTTGGGCGGCTAGCCAAAAACATTCAGTACTTC. Translating gives CASSFGRLAKNIQYF.

This clonotype was detected a few times. The chain joins TRBV28 to TRBJ1-1; unclear D gene. Germline V gene sequence: CDR1 MDHEN, CDR2 SYDVKM. Between the trimmed V and J ends, which lost 3 bases and 1 base, there was a span of 15 bases. The CDR3 totals 16 residues. The CDR3 region has the DNA TGTGCCAGCAGTTTCGGGCTCGGCAGGAGGAACACTGAAGCTTTCTTT. The encoded protein is CASSFGLGRRNTEAFF.

A note on this clonotype: This CDR3 fails to terminate in the conserved phenylalanine or tryptophan, so it likely reflects a read error. V usage is TRBV7-8 and J usage is TRBJ2-3; 7 bases are shared with TRBD2. This CDR3 has 15 amino acids. Germline loops: CDR1 SGHVS, CDR2 FQNEAQ. V gave up 4 bases and J gave up 0 bases; unmatched junction bases: 4. CDR3 nucleotide sequence: TGTGCCAGCAGCTCGACTAGCCGGAGCACAGATACGCAGTATGTT. It specifies CASSSTSRSTDTQYV.

The chain combines TRBV20-1 with TRBJ2-7; 7 bases fit TRBD2. V shed 4 bases, J shed 2 bases, and the junction held 11 bases outside the gene matches. This CDR3 comprises 15 residues. CDR1 and CDR2 (germline): DFQATT, SNEGSKA (reference sequence). This CDR3 is CSAIHGTIEAYEQYF. The CDR3 coding sequence is TGCAGTGCTATACATGGGACTATTGAAGCCTACGAGCAGTACTTC.

This clonotype appeared a few times. The genes are TRBV4-2 and TRBJ2-1; D perhaps matches TRBD2 (6 bases). The V gene's germline CDR1 is LGHNA and CDR2 YNFKEQ. Trimming took 2 bases from V and 4 from J, leaving 15 bases between them. The CDR3 is made up of 16 amino acids. DNA of the CDR3: TGTGCCAGCAGCCAATACGGGACTCCCGATTACAATGAGCAGTTCTTC. Protein product: CASSQYGTPDYNEQFF.

The chain carries TRBV29-1 and TRBJ1-1, with unresolved D. The germline V and J ends were trimmed by 7 bases and 0 bases, with 12 bases remaining between them. Germline V gives CDR1 SQVTM, CDR2 ANQGSEA. The CDR3 is made up of 13 amino acids. The CDR3 is CSGGQSLNTEAFF. CDR3 in DNA: TGCAGCGGTGGGCAGAGCCTGAACACTGAAGCTTTCTTT. Drawing the rest from reference TRBV29-1 and TRBJ1-1, the complete variable domain is SAVISQKPSRDICQRGTSLTIQCQVDSQVTMMFWYRQQPGQSLTLIATANQGSEATYESGFVIDKFPISRPNLTFSTLTVSNMSPEDSSIYLCSGGQSLNTEAFFGQGTRLTVV.

This clonotype was counted a few times. The germline gene is not matched at one end of the junction; a read error may be the cause. The chain uses TRBV28 and TRBJ2-7; D is undetermined. The V gene's germline CDR1 is MDHEN and CDR2 SYDVKM. The CDR3 runs to 14 residues. The CDR3 coding sequence is TGTGCCAGCAGTTTATACGGAATAACCTATGAGCAGTACTTC. It encodes CASSLYGITYEQYF.

The sample holds one count of this clonotype. The rearrangement uses TRBV29-1 and TRBJ1-1, with D hard to call. The V gene's germline CDR1 is SQVTM and CDR2 ANQGSEA. V lost 6 bases, J lost 3 bases, and 17 bases lay in between. The CDR3 consists of 14 residues. The CDR3 DNA sequence: TGCAGCGTCCCTCGTGGGGAGGTGCACACTGAAGCTTTCTTT. Translation: CSVPRGEVHTEAFF. Combining the CDR3 with reference TRBV29-1 and TRBJ1-1 gives the whole variable domain SAVISQKPSRDICQRGTSLTIQCQVDSQVTMMFWYRQQPGQSLTLIATANQGSEATYESGFVIDKFPISRPNLTFSTLTVSNMSPEDSSIYLCSVPRGEVHTEAFFGQGTRLTVV.

This clonotype occurred a few times. The chain joins TRBV7-2 to TRBJ2-1; D is undetermined. V lost 5 bases, J lost 5 bases, and 7 bases lay in between. The germline V gene has CDR1 SGHTA and CDR2 FQGNSA. CDR3 length: 12 residues. The CDR3 loop is CASSLQHNEQFF. DNA of the CDR3: TGTGCCAGCAGCCTCCAGCACAATGAGCAGTTCTTC.

The sample holds a few counts of this clonotype. This chain links TRBV7-2 with TRBJ2-1; 7 nucleotides match TRBD2. CDR1 and CDR2 from the germline V gene are SGHTA and FQGNSA. The CDR3 runs 16 residues. With V trimmed by 1 base and J by 7 bases, 10 bases remained unmatched. In nucleotides, the CDR3 is TGTGCCAGCAGCTTAGAGTCTAGCGGACCAAGGAATGAGCAGTTCTTC. It translates to CASSLESSGPRNEQFF.

This clonotype has just a few counts. V is TRBV7-9 and J is TRBJ2-1; TRBD2 agrees at 8 bases. Germline assignment: CDR1 SEHNR and CDR2 FQNEAQ (reference sequence). V was clipped by 5 bases and J by 8 bases; unmatched bases: 8. The CDR3 spans 14 residues. For the CDR3, the DNA is TGTGCCAGCAGCCTTAGCGGGATCGGCTATGAGCAGTTCTTC. Its protein is CASSLSGIGYEQFF.

The gene calls are TRBV5-6 and TRBJ2-3; a weak D match, TRBD2 (6 bases). In germline, CDR1 is SGHDT, CDR2 YYEEEE. The CDR3 contains 13 residues. V was shortened by 10 bases and J by 3 bases, with 15 bases between the two germline ends. CDR3 region: CASATGRTDTQYF. CDR3 DNA sequence: TGTGCCTCGGCAACTGGGAGGACAGATACGCAGTATTTT.

This clonotype was seen many times. This chain uses TRBV20-1 with TRBJ2-7; TRBD2 agrees at 11 bases. Trimming removed 5 bases from V and 3 bases from J; junction bases left unmatched: 0. The germline V gene has CDR1 DFQATT and CDR2 SNEGSKA (reference sequence). The CDR3 length is 12 residues. CDR3 amino acids: CSAGTSGYEQYF. The DNA for the CDR3 is TGCAGTGCTGGGACTAGCGGCTACGAGCAGTACTTC.

This clonotype was seen more than once but under ten times. V is TRBV7-8 and J is TRBJ1-5; D ambiguous. Germline V CDR1 and CDR2: SGHVS, FQNEAQ. V dropped 5 bases and J dropped 1 base, with 15 bases sitting between them. The CDR3 loop spans 16 amino acids. The CDR3 here is CASSPSRRFSNQPQHF. The CDR3 nucleotides read TGTGCCAGCAGCCCAAGCCGGCGATTCAGCAATCAGCCCCAGCATTTT. The full variable domain, completed using reference TRBV7-8 and TRBJ1-5, is GAGVSQSPRYKVAKRGQDVALRCDPISGHVSLFWYQQALGQGPEFLTYFQNEAQLDKSGLPSDRFFAERPEGSVSTLKIQRTQQEDSAVYLCASSPSRRFSNQPQHFGDGTRLSIL.

CDR3 nucleotide sequence: TGTGCCAGCAGTAAAGGGCCCTACGAGCAGTACTTC. It translates to CASSKGPYEQYF. V usage is TRBV2 and J usage is TRBJ2-7; the D is unclear. Germline assignment: CDR1 SNHLY and CDR2 FYNNEI. The CDR3 sequence is 12 residues long. Trimming shortened V by 5 bases and J by 2 bases, and 7 bases separated the two germline ends.